What follows are 17 T cell receptor beta chains derived from one specimen sequenced in a study of T cells in Graves' hyperthyroidism and ophthalmopathy (dated by TCRdb to between 2018 and 2021). The library relied on multiplex PCR. Sequencing instrument: Illumina HiSeq 2000. The TCR beta CDR3 regions were amplified from RNA transcripts. The TCR CDR3 was subjected to a first round of RT-PCR using the HTBI primer set and the Qiagen OneStep RT-PCR kit. TCRdb reprocessing: public reads trimmed at Q25 with fastp, clones called with MiXCR, in-frame beta chains kept. Each record represents a unique CDR3 protein, reported with the most common genes and DNA among its rows. Within this sample are 250,000 to 300,000 distinct CDR3 sequences, with approximately 14% of them counted one time only. Approximately 12% of the sample goes to the ten largest clones. The sequencing input was blood. The receptors were sampled from a woman in her 40s with Graves' hyperthyroidism that later progressed to Graves' ophthalmopathy.

This clonotype was counted at least ten times. This chain connects TRBV7-3 to TRBJ2-3, with D uncertain. The V gene's germline CDR1 is SGHTA and CDR2 FQGTGA. V lost 3 bases and J lost 3, with 7 bases in between. CDR3 length equals 13 residues. The CDR3 spells CASSFNSTDTQYF. CDR3 DNA sequence: TGTGCCAGCAGCTTTAATTCTACAGATACGCAGTATTTT.

There are many counts of this clonotype. The V and J genes are TRBV11-3 and TRBJ2-3, with D possibly matching TRBD2 (6 bases). V was pared by 6 bases and J by 5 bases, with 15 bases between. This CDR3 spans 14 amino acids. Looked up from germline, CDR1 is SGHNT and CDR2 is YENEEA. The CDR3 spells CASSRGMAEDTQYF. For the CDR3, the DNA is TGTGCCAGCAGTCGCGGGATGGCTGAAGATACGCAGTATTTT.

Ten or more counts support this clonotype. The chain combines TRBV12-3 or TRBV12-4 with TRBJ1-1; D is unresolved. The germline V and J ends were trimmed by 3 bases and 1 base, with 9 bases remaining between them. There are 14 residues in the CDR3. CDR3 loop: CASSLGRRNTEAFF. In nucleotides, the CDR3 is TGTGCCAGCAGTTTGGGCCGGAGGAACACTGAAGCTTTCTTT.

In this sample, this clonotype turned up many times. The genes are TRBV13 and TRBJ2-3, with 9 nucleotides matching TRBD2. The CDR3 has 15 amino acids. Germline CDR1 reads PRHDT; CDR2 reads FYEKMQ (reference sequence). The trim removed 1 base at V and 5 bases at J, leaving 4 bases unmatched. CDR3 amino acids: CASSLVAGEGDTQYF. The CDR3, as DNA: TGTGCCAGCAGCTTAGTAGCGGGAGAGGGAGATACGCAGTATTTT. The variable domain in full, completed from reference TRBV13 and TRBJ2-3, reads AAGVIQSPRHLIKEKRETATLKCYPIPRHDTVYWYQQGPGQDPQFLISFYEKMQSDKGSIPDRFSAQQFSDYHSELNMSSLELGDSALYFCASSLVAGEGDTQYFGPGTRLTVL.

This clonotype has ten or more counts. The V gene is TRBV28, the J gene TRBJ2-3; D may be TRBD1 (6 bases). V lost 7 bases and J lost 2, with 16 bases in between. Germline CDR1 reads MDHEN; CDR2 reads SYDVKM. The CDR3 spans 15 residues. CDR3 in DNA: TGTGCCAGCACAGCTACTGGACAGCTCACAGATACGCAGTATTTT. This gives the protein CASTATGQLTDTQYF.

This clonotype showed up many times. The chain has TRBV28 and TRBJ1-4; D remains unclear. The CDR3 length is 12 residues. Germline CDR1 reads MDHEN; CDR2 reads SYDVKM. Trimming pared 11 bases from V and 3 bases from J, leaving 10 bases between. The CDR3 region has the DNA TGTGCCTCTGACGGTCCTAATGAAAAACTGTTTTTT. Its translation is CASDGPNEKLFF.

Only a few counts were recorded for this clonotype. The chain recombines TRBV10-2 with TRBJ2-1; TRBD2 aligns across 7 bases. The V and J ends lost 4 bases and 2 bases, in that order; junction bases with no gene match: 5. CDR1 is WSHSY and CDR2 is SAAADI in the germline V gene. The CDR3 is 15 residues long. The CDR3 protein is CASSAGAGPYNEQFF. Written as DNA, the CDR3 is TGCGCCAGCAGTGCGGGAGCGGGGCCCTACAATGAGCAGTTCTTC.

This clonotype was recorded many times. The gene calls are TRBV2 and TRBJ1-1; D is undetermined. V gave up 7 bases and J gave up 4 bases, with 10 bases separating them. This CDR3 region has 12 residues. CDR1 and CDR2 (germline): SNHLY, FYNNEI. In DNA, the CDR3 is TGTGCCAGCAACCGGGGTGGCACTGAAGCTTTCTTT. This translates into CASNRGGTEAFF.

There are many counts of this clonotype. The chain couples TRBV29-1 to TRBJ2-3; a possible D gene is TRBD2 (6 bases). CDR3 size: 15 residues. The V end was cut by 4 bases, the J end by 1 base, with 15 bases between. Germline V gene data show CDR1 as SQVTM and CDR2 as ANQGSEA. The CDR3 region has the DNA TGCAGCGTTGGTTGGCGGGATTTGGGCACAGATACGCAGTATTTT. Residues: CSVGWRDLGTDTQYF.

The CDR3 nucleotides are TGCGCCAGCAGCCAACCGGGACTAGCATACGAGCAGTACTTC. Its translation: CASSQPGLAYEQYF. This sequence joins TRBV4-1 and TRBJ2-7, with TRBD2 identical over 9 bases. This CDR3 region has 14 residues. With V trimmed by 2 bases and J by 4 bases, 3 bases remained unmatched. From germline, CDR1 is MGHRA and CDR2 YSYEKL.

This clonotype was detected many times. DNA for the CDR3: TGTGCCAGCACCAGACAGGGGGGGATTAGCACAGATACGCAGTATTTT. As protein: CASTRQGGISTDTQYF. The chain recombines TRBV12-3 or TRBV12-4 with TRBJ2-3; 9 nucleotides agree with TRBD1. CDR3 length: 16 amino acids. V dropped 7 bases and J dropped 0; count of bases not matched to a gene: 8.

Ten or more counts support this clonotype. This sequence joins TRBV12-3 or TRBV12-4 and TRBJ1-1; D remains ambiguous. V was clipped by 3 bases and J by 8 bases, with 13 bases between them. The CDR3 is 13 residues long. The CDR3 sequence: CASSFGFIPEAFF. As DNA, the CDR3 is TGTGCCAGCAGTTTTGGTTTCATCCCGGAAGCTTTCTTT.

This clonotype was picked up many times. The V gene is TRBV9, the J gene TRBJ1-2; D is uncertain. Germline V gives CDR1 SGDLS, CDR2 YYNGEE. V dropped 0 bases and J dropped 4 bases, with 7 bases sitting between them. CDR3 length: 13 amino acids. The CDR3 is CASSVGDPYGYTF. The CDR3 nucleotides are TGTGCCAGCAGCGTAGGCGACCCCTATGGCTACACCTTC. The complete variable domain, with remaining parts taken from reference TRBV9 and TRBJ1-2, reads DSGVTQTPKHLITATGQRVTLRCSPRSGDLSVYWYQQSLDQGLQFLIQYYNGEERAKGNILERFSAQQFPDLHSELNLSSLELGDSALYFCASSVGDPYGYTFGSGTRLTVV.

The chain has TRBV11-2 and TRBJ2-7, with 8 bases lining up with TRBD1. J was trimmed by 2 bases and V by 5 bases; bases with no gene match: 8. The CDR3 covers 15 residues. The germline CDR1 and CDR2 sequences are SGHAT and FQNNGV. CDR3 nucleotide sequence: TGTGCCAGCAGCGCCGGGCCGGGACAGGCCTACGAGCAGTACTTC. Protein sequence: CASSAGPGQAYEQYF.

This clonotype was observed at least ten times. For the CDR3, the DNA is TGCGCCAGCAGCCACCGAGCTACGGTGACTGGAAACACCATATATTTT. Its translation: CASSHRATVTGNTIYF. The chain recombines TRBV4-1 with TRBJ1-3; D is uncertain. The CDR3 contains 16 residues. The V and J ends lost 3 bases and 2 bases respectively, with 14 bases between them. Germline V gene lookup returns CDR1 MGHRA and CDR2 YSYEKL.

The rearrangement links TRBV4-2 to TRBJ2-1, with 15 positions matching TRBD2. J gave up 9 bases and V 0 bases, and 3 bases lay outside the gene matches. CDR1 is LGHNA and CDR2 is YNFKEQ in the germline V gene. This CDR3 comprises 16 residues. The CDR3 sequence is CASSQEGTSGRSEQFF. The CDR3 region has the DNA TGTGCCAGCAGCCAAGAGGGGACTAGCGGGAGGTCTGAGCAGTTCTTC.

This clonotype showed up many times. The genes are TRBV5-1 and TRBJ2-3; 10 positions agree with TRBD2. The CDR3 spans 18 residues. V was clipped by 2 bases and J by 0 bases; unmatched bases: 9. Per germline, CDR1 SGHRS and CDR2 YFSETQ. CDR3 residues: CASSLLAGGSASTDTQYF. In DNA form, the CDR3 reads TGCGCCAGCAGCTTATTAGCGGGAGGTAGCGCTAGCACAGATACGCAGTATTTT. Full variable domain (remainder filled in from reference TRBV5-1 and TRBJ2-3): KAGVTQTPRYLIKTRGQQVTLSCSPISGHRSVSWYQQTPGQGLQFLFEYFSETQRNKGNFPGRFSGRQFSNSRSEMNVSTLELGDSALYLCASSLLAGGSASTDTQYFGPGTRLTVL.